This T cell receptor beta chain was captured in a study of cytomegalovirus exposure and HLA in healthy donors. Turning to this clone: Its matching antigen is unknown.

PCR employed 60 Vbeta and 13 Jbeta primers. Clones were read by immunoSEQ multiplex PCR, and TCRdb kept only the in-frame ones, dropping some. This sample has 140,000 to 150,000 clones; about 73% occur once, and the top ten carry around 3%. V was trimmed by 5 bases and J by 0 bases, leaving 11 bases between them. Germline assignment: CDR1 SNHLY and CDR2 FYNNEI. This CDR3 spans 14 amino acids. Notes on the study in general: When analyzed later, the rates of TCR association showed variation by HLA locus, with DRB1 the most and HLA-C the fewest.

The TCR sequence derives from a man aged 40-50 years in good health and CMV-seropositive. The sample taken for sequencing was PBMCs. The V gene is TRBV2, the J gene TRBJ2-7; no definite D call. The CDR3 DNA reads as TGTGCCAGCAGTAGAGGCGAGTCCTCCTACGAGCAGTACTTC. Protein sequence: CASSRGESSYEQYF. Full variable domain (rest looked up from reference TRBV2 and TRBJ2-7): EPEVTQTPSHQVTQMGQEVILRCVPISNHLYFYWYRQILGQKVEFLVSFYNNEISEKSEIFDDQFSVERPDGSNFTLKIRSTKLEDSAMYFCASSRGESSYEQYFGPGTRLTVT.